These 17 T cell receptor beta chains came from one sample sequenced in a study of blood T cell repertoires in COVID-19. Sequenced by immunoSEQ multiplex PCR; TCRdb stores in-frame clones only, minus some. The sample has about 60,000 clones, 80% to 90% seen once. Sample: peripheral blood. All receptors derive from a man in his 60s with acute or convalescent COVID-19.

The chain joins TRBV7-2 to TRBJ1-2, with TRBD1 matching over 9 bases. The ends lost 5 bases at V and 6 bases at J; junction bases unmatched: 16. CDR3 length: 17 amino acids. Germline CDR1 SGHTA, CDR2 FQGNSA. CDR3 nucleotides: TGTGCCAGCAGCCTACCCCGGGACAGGGTTTTTGAGCATGGCTACACCTTC. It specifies CASSLPRDRVFEHGYTF.

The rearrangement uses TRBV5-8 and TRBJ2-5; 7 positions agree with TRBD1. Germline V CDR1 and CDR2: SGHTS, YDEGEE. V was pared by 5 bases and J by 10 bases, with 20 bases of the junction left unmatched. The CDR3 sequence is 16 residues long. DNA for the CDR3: TGTGCCAGCAGACCCAACGACAGGGCCAGGATGTCGGACCAGTACTTC. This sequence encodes CASRPNDRARMSDQYF.

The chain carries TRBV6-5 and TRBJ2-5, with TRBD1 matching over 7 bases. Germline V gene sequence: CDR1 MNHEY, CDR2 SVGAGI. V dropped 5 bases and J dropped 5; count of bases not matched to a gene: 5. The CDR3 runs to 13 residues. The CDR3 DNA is TGTGCCAGCAGTCCCCAGGGGGTCGAGACCCAGTACTTC. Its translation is CASSPQGVETQYF.

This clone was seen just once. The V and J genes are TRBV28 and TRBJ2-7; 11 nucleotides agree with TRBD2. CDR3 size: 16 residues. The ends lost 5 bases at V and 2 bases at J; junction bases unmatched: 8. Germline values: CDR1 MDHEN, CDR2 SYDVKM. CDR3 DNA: TGTGCCAGCAGTCGTTCACCGGGACTAGCGGCCTACGAGCAGTACTTC. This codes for CASSRSPGLAAYEQYF.

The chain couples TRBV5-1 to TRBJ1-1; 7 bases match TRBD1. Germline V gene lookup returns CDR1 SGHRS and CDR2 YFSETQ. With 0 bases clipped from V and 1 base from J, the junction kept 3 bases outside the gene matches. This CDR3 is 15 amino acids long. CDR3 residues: CASSLVPGGNTEAFF. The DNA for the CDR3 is TGCGCCAGCAGCTTGGTACCAGGGGGGAACACTGAAGCTTTCTTT.

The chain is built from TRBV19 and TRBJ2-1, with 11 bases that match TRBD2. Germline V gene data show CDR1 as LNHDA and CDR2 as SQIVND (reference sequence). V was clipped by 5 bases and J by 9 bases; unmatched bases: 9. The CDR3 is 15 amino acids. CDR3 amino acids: CASSETSGNSGEQFF. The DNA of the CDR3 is TGTGCCAGTAGTGAGACTAGCGGGAACTCTGGTGAGCAGTTCTTC.

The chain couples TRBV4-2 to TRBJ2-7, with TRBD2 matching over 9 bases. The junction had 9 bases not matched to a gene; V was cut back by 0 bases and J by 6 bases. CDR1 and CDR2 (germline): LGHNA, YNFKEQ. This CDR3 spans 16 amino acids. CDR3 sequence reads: CASSQEAREGLGEQYF. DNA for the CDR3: TGTGCCAGCAGCCAAGAGGCGCGGGAGGGCCTTGGCGAGCAGTACTTC.

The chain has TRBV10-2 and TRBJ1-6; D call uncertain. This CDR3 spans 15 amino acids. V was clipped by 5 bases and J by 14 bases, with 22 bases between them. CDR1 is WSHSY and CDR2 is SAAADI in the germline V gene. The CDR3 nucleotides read TGCGCCAGCAGTTCGGCCGGCGACGGCGGTAGGACCCTCCACTTT. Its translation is CASSSAGDGGRTLHF.

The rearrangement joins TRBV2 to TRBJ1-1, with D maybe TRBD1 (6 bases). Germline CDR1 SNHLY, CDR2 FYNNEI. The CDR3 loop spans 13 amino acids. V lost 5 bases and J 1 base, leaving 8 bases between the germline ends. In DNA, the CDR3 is TGTGCCAGCAGTCGGGACAAGAACACTGAAGCTTTCTTT. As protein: CASSRDKNTEAFF.

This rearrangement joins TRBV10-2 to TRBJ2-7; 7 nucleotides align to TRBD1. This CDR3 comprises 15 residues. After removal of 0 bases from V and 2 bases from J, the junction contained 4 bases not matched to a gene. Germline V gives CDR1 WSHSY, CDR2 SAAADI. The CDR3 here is CASSESVTGTYEQYF. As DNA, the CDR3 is TGCGCCAGCAGTGAGTCTGTGACAGGGACCTACGAGCAGTACTTC.

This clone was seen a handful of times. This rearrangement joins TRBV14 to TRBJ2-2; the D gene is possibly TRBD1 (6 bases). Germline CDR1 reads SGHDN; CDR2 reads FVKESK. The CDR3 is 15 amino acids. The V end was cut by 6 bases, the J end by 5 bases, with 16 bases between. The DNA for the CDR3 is TGTGCCAGCAGTCCAGACAGGTTAAGAACCGGGGAGCTGTTTTTT. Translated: CASSPDRLRTGELFF. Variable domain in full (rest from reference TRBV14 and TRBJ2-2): EAGVTQFPSHSVIEKGQTVTLRCDPISGHDNLYWYRRVMGKEIKFLLHFVKESKQDESGMPNNRFLAERTGGTYSTLKVQPAELEDSGVYFCASSPDRLRTGELFFGEGSRLTVL.

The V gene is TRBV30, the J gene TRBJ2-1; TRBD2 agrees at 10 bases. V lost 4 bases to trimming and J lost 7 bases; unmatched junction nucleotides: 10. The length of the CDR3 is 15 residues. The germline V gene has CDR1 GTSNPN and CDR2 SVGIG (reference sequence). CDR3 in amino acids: CAWTSGSSMGNEQFF. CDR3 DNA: TGTGCCTGGACTAGCGGGAGTTCGATGGGGAATGAGCAGTTCTTC.

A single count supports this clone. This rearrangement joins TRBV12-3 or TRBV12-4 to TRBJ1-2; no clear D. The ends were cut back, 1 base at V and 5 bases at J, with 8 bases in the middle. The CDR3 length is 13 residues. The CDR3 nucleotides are TGTGCCAGCAGTTTAGTCAGCGGTTATGGCTACACCTTC. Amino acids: CASSLVSGYGYTF.

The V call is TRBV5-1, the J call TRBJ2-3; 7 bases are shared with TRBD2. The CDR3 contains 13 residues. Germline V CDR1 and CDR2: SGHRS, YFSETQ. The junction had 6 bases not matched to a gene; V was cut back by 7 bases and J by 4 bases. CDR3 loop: CASRREPPDTQYF. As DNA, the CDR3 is TGCGCCAGCCGGCGGGAGCCGCCAGATACGCAGTATTTT.

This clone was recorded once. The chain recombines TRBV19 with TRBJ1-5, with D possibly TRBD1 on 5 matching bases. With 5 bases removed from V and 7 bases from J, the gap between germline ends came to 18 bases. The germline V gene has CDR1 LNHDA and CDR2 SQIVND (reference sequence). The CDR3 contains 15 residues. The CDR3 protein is CASSVRFGHGQPQHF. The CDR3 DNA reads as TGTGCCAGTAGTGTAAGGTTTGGACACGGGCAGCCCCAGCATTTT.

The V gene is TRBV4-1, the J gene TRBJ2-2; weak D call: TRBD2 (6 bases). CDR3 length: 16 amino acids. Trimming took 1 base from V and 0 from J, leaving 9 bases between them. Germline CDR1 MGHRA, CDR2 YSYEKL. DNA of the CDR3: TGCGCCAGCAGCCAAGTCGGCGGGACGAACACCGGGGAGCTGTTTTTT. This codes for CASSQVGGTNTGELFF.

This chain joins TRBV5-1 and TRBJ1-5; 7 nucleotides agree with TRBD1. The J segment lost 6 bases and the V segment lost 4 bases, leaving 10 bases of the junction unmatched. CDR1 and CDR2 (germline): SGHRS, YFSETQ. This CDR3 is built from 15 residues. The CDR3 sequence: CASSLTGVRGQPQHF. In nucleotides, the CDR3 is TGCGCCAGCAGCCTAACAGGGGTTCGGGGTCAGCCCCAGCATTTT.